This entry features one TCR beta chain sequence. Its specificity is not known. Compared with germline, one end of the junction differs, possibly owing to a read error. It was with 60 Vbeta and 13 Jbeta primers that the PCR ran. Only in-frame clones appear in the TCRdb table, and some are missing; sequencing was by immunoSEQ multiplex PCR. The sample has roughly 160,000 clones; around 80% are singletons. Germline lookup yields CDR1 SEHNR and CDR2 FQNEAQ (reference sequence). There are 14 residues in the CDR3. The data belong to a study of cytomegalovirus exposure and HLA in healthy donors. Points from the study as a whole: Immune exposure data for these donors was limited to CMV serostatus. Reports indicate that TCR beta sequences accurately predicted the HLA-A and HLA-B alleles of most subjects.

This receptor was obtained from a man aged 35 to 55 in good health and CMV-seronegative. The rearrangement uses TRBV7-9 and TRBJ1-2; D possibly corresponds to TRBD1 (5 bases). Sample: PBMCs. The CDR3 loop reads CSSSPAGGTYGYTF. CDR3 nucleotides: TGTTCCAGCAGCCCCGCCGGGGGGACCTATGGCTACACCTTC.